One T cell receptor beta chain is described in this entry. The antigen is undetermined. This sample is part of a study of cytomegalovirus exposure and HLA in healthy donors. Study summary: There were some 380 genotyped donors. Of these, 81% fell in the genetic ancestry cluster associated with self-reported Caucasian donors.

Each donor was nominally healthy when sampled (though unrecorded immune exposures were likely). Amplification used 60 Vbeta primers and 13 Jbeta primers. Assay used: immunoSEQ multiplex PCR; TCRdb lists only in-frame clones, some missing. The specimen's table records some 120,000 clones. Looked up from germline, CDR1 is MNHEY and CDR2 is SVGAGI. V dropped 6 bases and J dropped 7 bases, with 16 bases sitting between them. The CDR3 runs to 14 residues. Study-level findings and limits: Being productive about 90% or about 30% of the time was typical of most TCR beta V segments in an earlier analysis. Sequencing depth roughly uniform across donors was assumed in presence/absence analyses.

Input material: PBMCs. This chain uses TRBV6-5 with TRBJ1-5; D perhaps matches TRBD1 (6 bases). The source is a man aged 35-49 years in good health and CMV-seronegative. This chain's CDR3 is CASSPTGGAQPQHF. DNA for the CDR3: TGTGCCAGCAGCCCGACCGGGGGGGCGCAGCCCCAGCATTTT.